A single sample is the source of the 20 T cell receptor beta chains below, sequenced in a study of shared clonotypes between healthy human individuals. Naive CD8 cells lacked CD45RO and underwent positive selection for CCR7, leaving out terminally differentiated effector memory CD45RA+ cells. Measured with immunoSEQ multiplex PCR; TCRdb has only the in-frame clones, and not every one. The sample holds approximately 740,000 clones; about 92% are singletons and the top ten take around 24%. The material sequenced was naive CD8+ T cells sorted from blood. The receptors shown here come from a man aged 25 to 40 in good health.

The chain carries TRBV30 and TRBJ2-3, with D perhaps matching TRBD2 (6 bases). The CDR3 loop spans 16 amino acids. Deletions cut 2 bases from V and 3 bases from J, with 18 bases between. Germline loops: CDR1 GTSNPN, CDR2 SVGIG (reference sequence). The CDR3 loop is CAWSNSLLAKTDTQYF. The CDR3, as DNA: TGTGCCTGGAGTAATTCCCTCCTAGCGAAGACAGATACGCAGTATTTT.

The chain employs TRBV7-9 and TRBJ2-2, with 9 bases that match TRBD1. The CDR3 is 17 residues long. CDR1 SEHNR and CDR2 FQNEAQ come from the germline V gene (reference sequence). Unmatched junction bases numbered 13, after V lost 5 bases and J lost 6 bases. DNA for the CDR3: TGTGCCAGCAGCACAAACCCGGGACAGGGTAGACCCGGGGAGCTGTTTTTT. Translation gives CASSTNPGQGRPGELFF.

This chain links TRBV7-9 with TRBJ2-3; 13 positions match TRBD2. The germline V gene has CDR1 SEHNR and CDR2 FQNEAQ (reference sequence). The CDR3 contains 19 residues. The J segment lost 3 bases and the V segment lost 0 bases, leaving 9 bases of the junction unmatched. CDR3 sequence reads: CASSLAETSGRAGTDTQYF. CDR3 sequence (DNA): TGTGCCAGCAGCTTAGCTGAAACTAGCGGGAGGGCCGGAACAGATACGCAGTATTTT.

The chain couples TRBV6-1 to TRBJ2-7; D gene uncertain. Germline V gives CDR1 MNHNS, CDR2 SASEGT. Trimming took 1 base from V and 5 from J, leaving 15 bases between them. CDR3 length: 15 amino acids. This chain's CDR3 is CASSEGRREVNEQYF. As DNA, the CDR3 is TGTGCCAGCAGTGAAGGTCGTAGGGAAGTAAACGAGCAGTACTTC.

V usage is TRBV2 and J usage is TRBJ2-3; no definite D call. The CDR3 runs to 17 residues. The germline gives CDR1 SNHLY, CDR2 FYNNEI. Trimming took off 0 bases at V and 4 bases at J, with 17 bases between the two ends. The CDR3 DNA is TGTGCCAGCAGTGAAGCCCTGGGCAGAAAAGTACCAGATACGCAGTATTTT. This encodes CASSEALGRKVPDTQYF.

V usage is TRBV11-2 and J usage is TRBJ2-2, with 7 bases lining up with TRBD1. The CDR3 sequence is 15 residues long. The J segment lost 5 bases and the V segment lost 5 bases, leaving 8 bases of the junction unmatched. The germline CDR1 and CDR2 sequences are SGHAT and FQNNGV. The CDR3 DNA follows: TGTGCCAGCAGCCCCCCGCGACAGGGAACCGGGGAGCTGTTTTTT. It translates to CASSPPRQGTGELFF.

The CDR3 sequence: CASSVAAGQNTDTQYF. CDR3 nucleotides: TGTGCCAGCAGCGTAGCTGCCGGACAGAACACAGATACGCAGTATTTT. The genes are TRBV9 and TRBJ2-3; a weak D match, TRBD1 (6 bases). The CDR3 spans 16 residues. Germline CDR1 SGDLS, CDR2 YYNGEE. Trimming pared 0 bases from V and 2 bases from J, leaving 13 bases between.

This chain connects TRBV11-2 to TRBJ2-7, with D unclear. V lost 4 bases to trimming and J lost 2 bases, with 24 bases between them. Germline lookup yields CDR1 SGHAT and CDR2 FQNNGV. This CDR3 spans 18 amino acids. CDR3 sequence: CASSYTSLAPSRAYEQYF. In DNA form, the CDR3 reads TGTGCCAGCAGCTATACCTCACTCGCCCCATCTAGGGCCTACGAGCAGTACTTC.

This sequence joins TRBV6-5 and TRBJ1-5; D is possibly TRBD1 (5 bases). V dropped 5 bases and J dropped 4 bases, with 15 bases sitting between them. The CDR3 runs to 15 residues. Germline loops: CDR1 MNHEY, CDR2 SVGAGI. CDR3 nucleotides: TGTGCCAGCAGTCCGACAGTTCCCCTAAATCAGCCCCAGCATTTT. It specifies CASSPTVPLNQPQHF.

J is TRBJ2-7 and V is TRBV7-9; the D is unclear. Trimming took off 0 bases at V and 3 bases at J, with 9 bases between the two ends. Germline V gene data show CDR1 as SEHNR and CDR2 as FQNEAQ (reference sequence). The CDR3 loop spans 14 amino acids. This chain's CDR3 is CASSLAEQLYEQYF. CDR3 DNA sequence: TGTGCCAGCAGCTTAGCGGAGCAACTCTACGAGCAGTACTTC. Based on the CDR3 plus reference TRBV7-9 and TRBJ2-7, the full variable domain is DTGVSQNPRHKITKRGQNVTFRCDPISEHNRLYWYRQTLGQGPEFLTYFQNEAQLEKSRLLSDRFSAERPKGSFSTLEIQRTEQGDSAMYLCASSLAEQLYEQYFGPGTRLTVT.

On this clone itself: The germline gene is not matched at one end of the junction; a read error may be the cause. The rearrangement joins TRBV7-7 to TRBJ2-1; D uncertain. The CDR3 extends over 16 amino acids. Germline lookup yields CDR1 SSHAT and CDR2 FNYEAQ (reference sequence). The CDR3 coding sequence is TGTGCTAGCAGCGAAGTGATAACCCCCTCCTACAATGAGCAGTTCTTC. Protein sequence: CASSEVITPSYNEQFF.

In DNA form, the CDR3 reads TGTGCCAGCAGTTTACTCGGGGAAGTCGCCTACGAGCAGTACTTC. It specifies CASSLLGEVAYEQYF. The rearrangement joins TRBV27 to TRBJ2-7; D possibly corresponds to TRBD2 (5 bases). Germline V gene sequence: CDR1 MNHEY, CDR2 SMNVEV (reference sequence). CDR3 length: 15 amino acids. V lost 2 bases and J 2 bases, leaving 13 bases between the germline ends.

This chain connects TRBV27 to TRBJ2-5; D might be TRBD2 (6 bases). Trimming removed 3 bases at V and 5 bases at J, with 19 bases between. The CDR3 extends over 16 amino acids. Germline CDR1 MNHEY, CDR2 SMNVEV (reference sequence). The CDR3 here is CASSFSGTGVAETQYF. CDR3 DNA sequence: TGTGCCAGCAGTTTTAGTGGGACGGGAGTAGCGGAGACCCAGTACTTC.

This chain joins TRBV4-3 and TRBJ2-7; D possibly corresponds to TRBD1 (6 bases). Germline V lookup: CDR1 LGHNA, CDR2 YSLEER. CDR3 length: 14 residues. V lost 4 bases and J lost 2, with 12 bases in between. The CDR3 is CASSPTGLTYEQYF. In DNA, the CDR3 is TGCGCCAGCAGCCCGACAGGCCTAACCTACGAGCAGTACTTC.

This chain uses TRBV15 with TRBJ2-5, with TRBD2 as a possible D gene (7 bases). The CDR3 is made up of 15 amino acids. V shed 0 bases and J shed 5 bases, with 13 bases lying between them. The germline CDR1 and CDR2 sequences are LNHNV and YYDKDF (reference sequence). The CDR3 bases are TGTGCCACCAGCAGAGATAGGGGGGGCCGGGAGACCCAGTACTTC. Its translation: CATSRDRGGRETQYF.

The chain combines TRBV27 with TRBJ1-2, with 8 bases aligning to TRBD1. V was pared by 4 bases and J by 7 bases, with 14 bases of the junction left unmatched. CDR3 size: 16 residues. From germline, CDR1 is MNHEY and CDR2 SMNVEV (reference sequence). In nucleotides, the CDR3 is TGTGCCAGCAGTTCTGATTTTATGGACAGGGTGGCTGGCTACACCTTC. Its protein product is CASSSDFMDRVAGYTF.

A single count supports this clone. In nucleotides, the CDR3 is TGCGCCAGCAGCCCCAGAATGGGAGCACAAGAGACCCAGTACTTC. Amino acids: CASSPRMGAQETQYF. The chain links TRBV10-1 to TRBJ2-5; D is perhaps TRBD2 (5 bases). Deletions cut 6 bases from V and 2 bases from J, with 16 bases between. In germline, CDR1 is WNHNN, CDR2 SYGVQD (reference sequence). The length of the CDR3 is 15 residues.

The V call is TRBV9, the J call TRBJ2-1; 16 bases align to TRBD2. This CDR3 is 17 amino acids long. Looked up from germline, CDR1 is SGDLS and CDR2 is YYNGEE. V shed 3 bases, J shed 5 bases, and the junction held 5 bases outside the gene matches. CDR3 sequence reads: CASSEGLAGGPDNEQFF. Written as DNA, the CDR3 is TGTGCCAGCAGCGAGGGACTAGCGGGAGGGCCTGACAATGAGCAGTTCTTC.

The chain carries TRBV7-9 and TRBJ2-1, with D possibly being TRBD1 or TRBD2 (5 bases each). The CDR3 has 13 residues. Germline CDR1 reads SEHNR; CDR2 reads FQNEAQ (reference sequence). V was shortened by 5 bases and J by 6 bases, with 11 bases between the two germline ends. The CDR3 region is CASSADGGNEQFF. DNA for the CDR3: TGTGCCAGCAGCGCCGATGGGGGCAATGAGCAGTTCTTC.

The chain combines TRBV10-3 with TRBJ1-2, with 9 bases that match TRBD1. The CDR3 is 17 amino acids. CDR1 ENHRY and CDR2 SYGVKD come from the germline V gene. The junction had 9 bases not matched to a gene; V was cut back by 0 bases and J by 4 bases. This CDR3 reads CAISESRLDRGGYGYTF. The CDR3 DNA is TGTGCCATCAGTGAGTCCAGATTGGACAGGGGCGGCTATGGCTACACCTTC.